This TCR beta chain was identified during a study of CD8 T cells in Susac syndrome. Random hexamers were used to reverse transcribe 0.5 to 1 ug of RNA. Using its own MiXCR run on the immunoSEQ multiplex PCR reads, TCRdb lists one record per CDR3 protein. The sample has approximately 200,000 distinct CDR3 sequences; 90% to 95% are singletons. Per germline, CDR1 KGHSH and CDR2 LQKENI. J lost 4 bases, V lost 0 bases, and 6 bases had no gene match. This CDR3 has 16 amino acids. The sequencing sample was made of CD4+ T cells from PBMCs. The gene calls are TRBV18 and TRBJ2-5, with 9 bases that match TRBD1. This clonotype was sampled from a human donor with multiple sclerosis. CDR3 nucleotide sequence: TGTGCCAGCTCACCACCGACTGGGACAGGGATAGAGACCCAGTACTTC. Residues: CASSPPTGTGIETQYF.